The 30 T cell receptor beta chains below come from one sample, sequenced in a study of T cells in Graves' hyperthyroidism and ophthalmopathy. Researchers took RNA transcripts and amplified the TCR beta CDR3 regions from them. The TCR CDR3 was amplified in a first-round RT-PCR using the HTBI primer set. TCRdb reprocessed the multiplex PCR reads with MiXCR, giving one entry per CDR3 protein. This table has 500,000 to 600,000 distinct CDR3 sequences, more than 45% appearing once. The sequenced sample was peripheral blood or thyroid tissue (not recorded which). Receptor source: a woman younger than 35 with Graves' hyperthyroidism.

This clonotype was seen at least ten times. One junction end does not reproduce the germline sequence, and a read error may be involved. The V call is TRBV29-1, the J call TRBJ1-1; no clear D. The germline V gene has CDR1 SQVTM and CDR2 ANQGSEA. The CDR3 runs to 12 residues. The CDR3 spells CSVSLSWERLVF. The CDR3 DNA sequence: TGCAGCGTTTCACTTAGCTGGGAGAGGTTAGTCTTT. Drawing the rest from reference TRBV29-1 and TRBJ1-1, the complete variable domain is SAVISQKPSRDICQRGTSLTIQCQVDSQVTMMFWYRQQPGQSLTLIATANQGSEATYESGFVIDKFPISRPNLTFSTLTVSNMSPEDSSIYLCSVSLSWERLVFGQGTRLTVV.

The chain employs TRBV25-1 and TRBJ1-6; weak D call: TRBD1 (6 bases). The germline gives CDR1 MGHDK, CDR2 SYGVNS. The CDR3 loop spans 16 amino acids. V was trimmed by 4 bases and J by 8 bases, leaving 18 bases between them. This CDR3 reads CASSAFHREGDSPLHF. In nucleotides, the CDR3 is TGTGCCAGCAGTGCTTTCCACAGGGAAGGGGATTCACCCCTCCACTTT.

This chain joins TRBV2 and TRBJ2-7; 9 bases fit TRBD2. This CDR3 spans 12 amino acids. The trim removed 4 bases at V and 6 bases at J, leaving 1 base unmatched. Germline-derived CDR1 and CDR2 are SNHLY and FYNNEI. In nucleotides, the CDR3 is TGTGCCAGCAGTGCGACTAGCGGCGAGCAGTACTTC. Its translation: CASSATSGEQYF.

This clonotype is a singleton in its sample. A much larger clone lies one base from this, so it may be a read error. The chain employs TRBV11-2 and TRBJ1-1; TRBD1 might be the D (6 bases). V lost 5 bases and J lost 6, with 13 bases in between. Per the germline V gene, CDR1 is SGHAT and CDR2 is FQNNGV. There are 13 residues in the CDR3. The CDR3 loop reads CASSHGGGPEAFF. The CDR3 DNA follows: TGTGCCAGCAGCCACGGGGGGGGCCCTGAAGCTTTCTTT.

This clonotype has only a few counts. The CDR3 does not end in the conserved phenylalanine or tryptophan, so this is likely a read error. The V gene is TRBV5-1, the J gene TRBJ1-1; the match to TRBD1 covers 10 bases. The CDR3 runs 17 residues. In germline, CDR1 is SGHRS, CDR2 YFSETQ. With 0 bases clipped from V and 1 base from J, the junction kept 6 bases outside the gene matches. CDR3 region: CASSLGDRGPSNTEAFL. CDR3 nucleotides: TGCGCCAGCAGCTTGGGGGACAGGGGCCCATCGAACACTGAAGCTTTCCTT.

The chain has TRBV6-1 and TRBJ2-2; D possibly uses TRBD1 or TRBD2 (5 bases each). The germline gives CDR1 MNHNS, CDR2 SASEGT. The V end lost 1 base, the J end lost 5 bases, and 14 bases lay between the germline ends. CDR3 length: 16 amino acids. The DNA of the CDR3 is TGTGCCAGCAGTGAAGTCAGGACGGGGCCAACCGGGGAGCTGTTTTTT. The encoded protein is CASSEVRTGPTGELFF.

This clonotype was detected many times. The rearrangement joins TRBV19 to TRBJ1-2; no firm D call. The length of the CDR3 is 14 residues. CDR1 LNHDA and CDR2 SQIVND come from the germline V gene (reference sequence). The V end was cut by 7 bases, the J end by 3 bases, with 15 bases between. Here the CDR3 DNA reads TGTGCCAGTACCCTAGGCAGGCTGGACTATGGCTACACCTTC. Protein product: CASTLGRLDYGYTF.

CDR3 residues: CAWSAPTGWTYEQYF. For the CDR3, the DNA is TGTGCCTGGAGTGCTCCGACAGGGTGGACCTACGAGCAGTACTTC. This chain connects TRBV24-1 to TRBJ2-7; 7 bases line up with TRBD1. Germline trimming cut 12 bases from V and 2 bases from J; bases unmatched to any gene: 15. The CDR3 is made up of 15 amino acids. The germline V gene has CDR1 KGHDR and CDR2 SFDVKD.

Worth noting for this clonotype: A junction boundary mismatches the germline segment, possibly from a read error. For the CDR3, the DNA is TGCAGTGCTGAGACTAGCGGGAGGGCCTACGTCCTGACTTTC. Translation gives CSAETSGRAYVLTF. The genes are TRBV20-1 and TRBJ2-6; 14 bases align to TRBD2. CDR3 size: 14 residues. Germline V CDR1 and CDR2: DFQATT, SNEGSKA (reference sequence).

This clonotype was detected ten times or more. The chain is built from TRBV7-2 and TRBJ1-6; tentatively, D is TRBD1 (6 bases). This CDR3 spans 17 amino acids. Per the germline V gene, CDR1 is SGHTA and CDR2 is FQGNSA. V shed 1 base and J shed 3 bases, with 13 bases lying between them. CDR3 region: CASSLGLGALYNSPLHF. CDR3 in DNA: TGTGCCAGCAGCTTAGGGCTGGGGGCCCTCTATAATTCACCCCTCCACTTT.

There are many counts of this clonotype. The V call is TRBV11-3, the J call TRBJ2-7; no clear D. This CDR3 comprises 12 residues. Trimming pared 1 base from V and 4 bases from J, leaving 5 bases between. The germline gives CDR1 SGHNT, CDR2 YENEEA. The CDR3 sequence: CASSLVRYEQYF. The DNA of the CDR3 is TGTGCCAGCAGCTTAGTGAGGTACGAGCAGTACTTC.

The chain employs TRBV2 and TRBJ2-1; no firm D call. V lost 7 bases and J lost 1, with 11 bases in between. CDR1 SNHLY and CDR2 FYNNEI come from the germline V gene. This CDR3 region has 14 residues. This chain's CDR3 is CASNLGRSYNEQFF. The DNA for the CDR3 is TGTGCCAGCAATCTCGGGCGTTCCTACAATGAGCAGTTCTTC.

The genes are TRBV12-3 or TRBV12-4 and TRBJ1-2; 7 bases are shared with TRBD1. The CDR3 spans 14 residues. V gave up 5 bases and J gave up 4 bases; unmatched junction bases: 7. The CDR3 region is CASSAEGQSYGYTF. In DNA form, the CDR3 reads TGTGCCAGCAGTGCTGAGGGACAGTCCTATGGCTACACCTTC.

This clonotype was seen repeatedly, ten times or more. CDR3 coding DNA: TGTGCCTCTAGTGAGGGGGAGCTGTTTTTT. This sequence encodes CASSEGELFF. The chain carries TRBV2 and TRBJ2-2; D unresolved. There are 10 residues in the CDR3. Germline V gene data show CDR1 as SNHLY and CDR2 as FYNNEI. V was pared by 11 bases and J by 8 bases, with 9 bases between.

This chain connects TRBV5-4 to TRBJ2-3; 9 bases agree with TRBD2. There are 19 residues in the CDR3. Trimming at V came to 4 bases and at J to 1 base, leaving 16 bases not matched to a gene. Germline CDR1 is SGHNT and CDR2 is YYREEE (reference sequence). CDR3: CASSQSNFLAGVGTDTQYF. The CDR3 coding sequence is TGTGCCAGCAGCCAATCTAACTTCTTAGCGGGAGTAGGCACAGATACGCAGTATTTT.

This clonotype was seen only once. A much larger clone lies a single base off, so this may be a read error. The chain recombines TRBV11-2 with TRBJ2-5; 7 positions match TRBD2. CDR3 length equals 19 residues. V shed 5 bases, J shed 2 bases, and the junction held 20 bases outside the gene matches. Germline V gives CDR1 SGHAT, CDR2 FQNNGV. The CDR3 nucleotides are TGTGCCAGCAGCGTGAGAATTAGCGGGCGGCCTGGGTCACAAGAGACCCAGTACTTC. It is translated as CASSVRISGRPGSQETQYF.

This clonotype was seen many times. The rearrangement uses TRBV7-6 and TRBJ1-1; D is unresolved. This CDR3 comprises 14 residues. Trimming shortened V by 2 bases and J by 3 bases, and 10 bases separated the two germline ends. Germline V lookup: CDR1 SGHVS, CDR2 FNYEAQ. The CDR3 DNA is TGTGCCAGCAGCTTAAGGGCCCGTTACACTGAAGCTTTCTTT. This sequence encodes CASSLRARYTEAFF. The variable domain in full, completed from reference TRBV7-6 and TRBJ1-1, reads GAGVSQSPRYKVTKRGQDVALRCDPISGHVSLYWYRQALGQGPEFLTYFNYEAQQDKSGLPNDRFSAERPEGSISTLTIQRTEQRDSAMYRCASSLRARYTEAFFGQGTRLTVV.

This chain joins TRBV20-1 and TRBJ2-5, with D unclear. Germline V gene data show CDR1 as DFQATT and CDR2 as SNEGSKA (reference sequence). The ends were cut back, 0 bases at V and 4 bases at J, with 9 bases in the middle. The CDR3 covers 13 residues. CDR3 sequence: CSARDALIETQYF. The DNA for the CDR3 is TGCAGTGCTAGAGATGCGTTGATAGAGACCCAGTACTTC.

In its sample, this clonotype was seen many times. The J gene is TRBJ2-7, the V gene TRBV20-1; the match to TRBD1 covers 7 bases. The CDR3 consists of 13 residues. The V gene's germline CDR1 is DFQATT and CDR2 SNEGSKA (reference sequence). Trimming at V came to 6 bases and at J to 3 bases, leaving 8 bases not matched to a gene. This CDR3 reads CSATRAGGYEQYF. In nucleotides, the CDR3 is TGCAGTGCCACCCGGGCAGGGGGCTACGAGCAGTACTTC.

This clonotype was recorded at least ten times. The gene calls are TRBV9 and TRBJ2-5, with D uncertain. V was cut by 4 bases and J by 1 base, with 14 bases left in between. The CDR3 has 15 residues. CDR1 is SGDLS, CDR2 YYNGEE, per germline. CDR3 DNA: TGTGCCAGCAGCCCTAGTGCCTCCCTCCAAGAGACCCAGTACTTC. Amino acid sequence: CASSPSASLQETQYF. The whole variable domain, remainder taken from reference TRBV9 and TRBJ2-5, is DSGVTQTPKHLITATGQRVTLRCSPRSGDLSVYWYQQSLDQGLQFLIQYYNGEERAKGNILERFSAQQFPDLHSELNLSSLELGDSALYFCASSPSASLQETQYFGPGTRLLVL.

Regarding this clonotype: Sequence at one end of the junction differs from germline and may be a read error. In nucleotides, the CDR3 is TGTGCCATCATGAGGACAGAGAACACTGAAGCTTTC. Protein product: CAIMRTENTEAF. The V call is TRBV10-3, the J call TRBJ2-6, with a possible D match to TRBD1 (6 bases). The CDR3 consists of 12 residues. The germline V gene has CDR1 ENHRY and CDR2 SYGVKD.

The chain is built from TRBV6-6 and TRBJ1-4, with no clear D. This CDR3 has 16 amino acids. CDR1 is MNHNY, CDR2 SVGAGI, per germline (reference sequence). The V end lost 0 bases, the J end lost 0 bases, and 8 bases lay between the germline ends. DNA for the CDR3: TGTGCCAGCAGTTACTCGCCCGGGGCAACTAATGAAAAACTGTTTTTT. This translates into CASSYSPGATNEKLFF.

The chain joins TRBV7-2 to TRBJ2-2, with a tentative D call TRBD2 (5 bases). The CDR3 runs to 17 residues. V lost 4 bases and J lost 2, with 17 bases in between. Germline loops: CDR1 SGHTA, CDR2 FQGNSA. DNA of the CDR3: TGTGCCAGCAGCTCCCCGGAGGTGCCTGGAAACACCGGGGAGCTGTTTTTT. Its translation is CASSSPEVPGNTGELFF.

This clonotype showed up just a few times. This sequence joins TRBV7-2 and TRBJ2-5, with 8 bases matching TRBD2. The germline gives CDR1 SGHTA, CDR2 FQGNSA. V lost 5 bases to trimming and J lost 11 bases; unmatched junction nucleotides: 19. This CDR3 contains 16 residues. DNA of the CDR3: TGTGCCAGCAGCCTTCAAGCGGGAGTCGGAACAGATACGCAGTACTTC. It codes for CASSLQAGVGTDTQYF.

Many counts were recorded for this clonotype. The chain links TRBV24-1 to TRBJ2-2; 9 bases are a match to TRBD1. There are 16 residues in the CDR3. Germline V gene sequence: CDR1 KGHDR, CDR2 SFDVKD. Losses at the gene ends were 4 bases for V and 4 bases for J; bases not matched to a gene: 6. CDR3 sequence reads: CATSDADRGITGELFF. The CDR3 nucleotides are TGTGCCACCAGTGACGCAGACAGGGGGATCACCGGGGAGCTGTTTTTT.

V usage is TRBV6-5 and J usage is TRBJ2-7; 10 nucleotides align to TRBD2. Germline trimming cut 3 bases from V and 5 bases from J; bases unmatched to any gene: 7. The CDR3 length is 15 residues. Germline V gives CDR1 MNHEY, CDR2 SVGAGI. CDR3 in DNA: TGTGCCAGCAGTTATCGTAGCGGGGGGATCAACGAGCAGTACTTC. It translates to CASSYRSGGINEQYF.

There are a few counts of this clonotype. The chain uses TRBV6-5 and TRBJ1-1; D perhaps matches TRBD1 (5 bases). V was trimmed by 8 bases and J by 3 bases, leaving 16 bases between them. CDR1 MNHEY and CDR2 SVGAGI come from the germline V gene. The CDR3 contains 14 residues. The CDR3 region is CASQRQRQHTEAFF. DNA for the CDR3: TGTGCCAGCCAGAGACAAAGACAGCACACTGAAGCTTTCTTT.

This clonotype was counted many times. The CDR3 nucleotides read TGTGCCAGCAGTATATCGTTGTTTAGCTCCTATAATTCACCCCTCCACTTT. Protein sequence: CASSISLFSSYNSPLHF. The chain employs TRBV12-3 or TRBV12-4 and TRBJ1-6; D gene uncertain. V dropped 5 bases and J dropped 0 bases, with 14 bases sitting between them. The CDR3 spans 17 residues.

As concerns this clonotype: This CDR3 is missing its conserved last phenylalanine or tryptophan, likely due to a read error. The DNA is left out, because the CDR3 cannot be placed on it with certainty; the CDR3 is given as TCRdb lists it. The CDR3 is CASSPSRA. This chain connects TRBV12-3 or TRBV12-4 to TRBJ1-6; TRBD1, the table's D call, lacks a check against the DNA. The CDR3 comprises 8 residues, both ends counted.

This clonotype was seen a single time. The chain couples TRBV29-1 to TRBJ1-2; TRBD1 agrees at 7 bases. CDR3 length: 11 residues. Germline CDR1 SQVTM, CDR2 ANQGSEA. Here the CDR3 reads CSYRDRYGYTF. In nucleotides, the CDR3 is TGCAGTTATCGGGACAGATATGGCTACACCTTC. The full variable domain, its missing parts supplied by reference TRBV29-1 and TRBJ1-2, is SAVISQKPSRDICQRGTSLTIQCQVDSQVTMMFWYRQQPGQSLTLIATANQGSEATYESGFVIDKFPISRPNLTFSTLTVSNMSPEDSSIYLCSYRDRYGYTFGSGTRLTVV.